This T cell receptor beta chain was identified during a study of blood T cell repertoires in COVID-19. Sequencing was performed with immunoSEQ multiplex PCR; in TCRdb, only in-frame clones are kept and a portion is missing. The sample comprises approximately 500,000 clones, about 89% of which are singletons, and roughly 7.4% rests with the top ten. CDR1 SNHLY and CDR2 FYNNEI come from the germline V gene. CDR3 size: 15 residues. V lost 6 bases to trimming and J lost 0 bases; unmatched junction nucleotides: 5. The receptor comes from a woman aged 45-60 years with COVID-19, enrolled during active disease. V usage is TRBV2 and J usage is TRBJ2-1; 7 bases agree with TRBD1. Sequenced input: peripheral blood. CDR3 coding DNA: TGTGCCAGCAGATACGGGACAGACTCCTACAATGAGCAGTTCTTC. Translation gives CASRYGTDSYNEQFF.